Below are 19 T cell receptor beta chains sequenced from a single sample in a study of cytomegalovirus exposure and HLA in healthy donors. Data came from immunoSEQ multiplex PCR; TCRdb stores just in-frame clones and leaves some out. The sample holds fewer than 300,000 clones; over 75% are singletons and the top ten take approximately 0.88%. The sample was PBMCs. The receptors shown here come from a woman aged 18-30 years in good health and CMV-seronegative.

The genes are TRBV28 and TRBJ1-1, with D possibly being TRBD1 (5 bases). V lost 0 bases, J lost 7 bases, and 12 bases lay in between. CDR1 is MDHEN, CDR2 SYDVKM, per germline. There are 14 residues in the CDR3. The CDR3 region has the DNA TGTGCCAGCAGTTTATGGAACCAGGGCATTGAAGCTTTCTTT. Its translation is CASSLWNQGIEAFF. Using reference TRBV28 and TRBJ1-1 for the parts outside the CDR3, the full variable domain is DVKVTQSSRYLVKRTGEKVFLECVQDMDHENMFWYRQDPGLGLRLIYFSYDVKMKEKGDIPEGYSVSREKKERFSLILESASTNQTSMYLCASSLWNQGIEAFFGQGTRLTVV.

The chain recombines TRBV12-5 with TRBJ2-3; D unresolved. CDR3 length: 14 amino acids. CDR1 and CDR2 (germline): LGHNT, FRNRAP. V dropped 7 bases and J dropped 1 base, with 12 bases sitting between them. CDR3 sequence: CASAMTLRTDTQYF. CDR3 nucleotide sequence: TGTGCTAGTGCCATGACACTCCGCACAGATACGCAGTATTTT.

The rearrangement joins TRBV9 to TRBJ2-7, with 7 bases matching TRBD1. V dropped 4 bases and J dropped 3; count of bases not matched to a gene: 7. The CDR3 is 14 residues long. Germline-derived CDR1 and CDR2 are SGDLS and YYNGEE. The CDR3 is CASSPRGQIYEQYF. The DNA of the CDR3 is TGTGCCAGCAGCCCCCGGGGACAGATCTACGAGCAGTACTTC.

The chain joins TRBV30 to TRBJ1-6, with a tentative D call TRBD1 (5 bases). Germline CDR1 and CDR2: GTSNPN and SVGIG (reference sequence). The CDR3 has 18 amino acids. Trimming left V 3 bases short and J 0 bases short, with 18 bases between. The chain's CDR3 is CAWRGGERQSSYNSPLHF. CDR3 bases: TGTGCCTGGAGGGGCGGGGAGAGACAGAGCTCCTATAATTCACCCCTCCACTTT.

The chain links TRBV6-5 to TRBJ1-2; 7 bases are a match to TRBD1. The trim removed 8 bases at V and 5 bases at J, leaving 8 bases unmatched. The CDR3 runs 13 residues. Per germline, CDR1 MNHEY and CDR2 SVGAGI. The DNA for the CDR3 is TGTGCCAGCCGACCTGGGACAGCTTATGGCTACACCTTC. Protein product: CASRPGTAYGYTF.

The chain combines TRBV9 with TRBJ2-1; 11 bases map to TRBD2. Germline V gives CDR1 SGDLS, CDR2 YYNGEE. Trimming took 6 bases from V and 4 from J; bases not matched to a gene: 6. CDR3 size: 15 residues. CDR3 amino acids: CASTTSGSGYNEQFF. DNA of the CDR3: TGTGCCAGCACTACTAGCGGGAGTGGTTACAATGAGCAGTTCTTC.

V gene TRBV6-1 combines with J gene TRBJ2-1; 14 bases agree with TRBD2. CDR1 and CDR2 (germline): MNHNS, SASEGT. This CDR3 spans 15 amino acids. Trimming cost V 3 bases and J 10 bases; bases outside gene matches: 5. For the CDR3, the DNA is TGTGCCAGCAGTGAGACTAGCGGGAGGGCTGGCGAGCAGTTCTTC. It yields the protein CASSETSGRAGEQFF.

This clone has only one observation. The rearrangement joins TRBV27 to TRBJ1-1, with a possible D match to TRBD1 (5 bases). The germline V gene has CDR1 MNHEY and CDR2 SMNVEV (reference sequence). V was clipped by 7 bases and J by 6 bases, with 18 bases between them. The length of the CDR3 is 14 residues. The CDR3 reads CASTQGGGRPEAFF. The CDR3 DNA sequence: TGTGCCAGCACTCAGGGCGGGGGACGCCCTGAAGCTTTCTTT.

The CDR3 protein is CASSLAGRNTQYF. CDR3 nucleotides: TGCGCCAGCAGCTTAGCGGGACGGAATACGCAGTATTTT. The rearrangement uses TRBV5-1 and TRBJ2-3, with TRBD2 identical over 7 bases. Germline V gives CDR1 SGHRS, CDR2 YFSETQ. CDR3 size: 13 residues. V was pared by 2 bases and J by 7 bases, with 4 bases of the junction left unmatched.

As for this clone: At one of its ends the junction is not consistent with the germline gene, which may arise from a read error. The chain couples TRBV11-2 to TRBJ1-2; D unresolved. CDR1 and CDR2 (germline): SGHAT, FQNNGV. The CDR3 contains 16 residues. The CDR3 is CASSLVASKTNYGYTF. Here the CDR3 DNA reads TGTGCCAGCAGCTTAGTTGCGAGTAAAACTAACTATGGCTATACCTTC.

The rearrangement uses TRBV5-6 and TRBJ2-7; TRBD2 matches 15 bases. Germline CDR1 reads SGHDT; CDR2 reads YYEEEE. V lost 3 bases to trimming and J lost 5 bases; unmatched junction nucleotides: 6. This CDR3 comprises 16 residues. DNA for the CDR3: TGTGCCAGCAGCTCGAGGACTAGCGGGAGGGCCCACGAGCAGTACTTC. Amino acid sequence: CASSSRTSGRAHEQYF.

The chain is built from TRBV27 and TRBJ1-1; maybe TRBD1 (6 bases). The V end lost 7 bases, the J end lost 7 bases, and 16 bases lay between the germline ends. This CDR3 spans 13 amino acids. Germline lookup yields CDR1 MNHEY and CDR2 SMNVEV (reference sequence). The CDR3 sequence: CASKVDRPVEAFF. In DNA, the CDR3 is TGTGCCAGCAAGGTCGACAGGCCCGTTGAAGCTTTCTTT.

In DNA form, the CDR3 reads TGTGCCAGCAGCGCAACCTGGAGTACCCCCTACGAGCAGTACTTC. Translated, it gives CASSATWSTPYEQYF. The chain is built from TRBV9 and TRBJ2-7; D is undetermined. The CDR3 is 15 residues long. Looked up from germline, CDR1 is SGDLS and CDR2 is YYNGEE. Trimming cost V 3 bases and J 2 bases, with 15 bases left between them. The full variable domain, in which reference TRBV9 and TRBJ2-7 provide the parts outside the CDR3, is DSGVTQTPKHLITATGQRVTLRCSPRSGDLSVYWYQQSLDQGLQFLIQYYNGEERAKGNILERFSAQQFPDLHSELNLSSLELGDSALYFCASSATWSTPYEQYFGPGTRLTVT.

The chain combines TRBV25-1 with TRBJ2-3; TRBD2 might be the D (5 bases). CDR1 and CDR2 (germline): MGHDK, SYGVNS. CDR3 size: 18 residues. V gave up 1 base and J gave up 5 bases, with 22 bases separating them. CDR3 in amino acids: CASSESVLRDIKKDTQYF. The CDR3 region has the DNA TGTGCCAGCAGTGAATCTGTGCTCCGGGATATTAAGAAAGATACGCAGTATTTT. The whole variable domain, remainder taken from reference TRBV25-1 and TRBJ2-3, is EADIYQTPRYLVIGTGKKITLECSQTMGHDKMYWYQQDPGMELHLIHYSYGVNSTEKGDLSSESTVSRIRTEHFPLTLESARPSHTSQYLCASSESVLRDIKKDTQYFGPGTRLTVL.

This sequence joins TRBV5-6 and TRBJ2-7; 7 bases align to TRBD2. The CDR3 covers 14 residues. In germline, CDR1 is SGHDT, CDR2 YYEEEE. V lost 2 bases and J lost 5; bases outside the gene matches: 7. The CDR3 reads CASSFLAGVHEQYF. CDR3 in DNA: TGTGCCAGCAGCTTTCTGGCGGGGGTCCACGAGCAGTACTTC.

The chain recombines TRBV5-1 with TRBJ1-1, with a weak D call TRBD1 (5 bases). From germline, CDR1 is SGHRS and CDR2 YFSETQ. Trimming shortened V by 6 bases and J by 10 bases, and 22 bases separated the two germline ends. This CDR3 contains 14 residues. CDR3 protein: CASTLGRDYAGAFF. CDR3 DNA sequence: TGCGCCAGCACCTTAGGGCGGGACTACGCGGGAGCTTTCTTT.

V is TRBV14 and J is TRBJ2-1; 13 bases line up with TRBD2. Germline-derived CDR1 and CDR2 are SGHDN and FVKESK. After removal of 4 bases from V and 10 bases from J, the junction contained 7 bases not matched to a gene. The CDR3 is 15 amino acids. The CDR3 nucleotides are TGTGCCAGCAGCCCACTAGCGGGAGGGCAACGGGAGCAGTTCTTC. Translating gives CASSPLAGGQREQFF.

This sequence joins TRBV7-8 and TRBJ2-4; 13 nucleotides line up with TRBD2. V lost 3 bases, J lost 1 base, and 6 bases stayed unmatched. Germline V gene data show CDR1 as SGHVS and CDR2 as FQNEAQ. The CDR3 has 18 amino acids. Written as DNA, the CDR3 is TGTGCCAGCAGCTTGGAACTAGCGGGAGGGGCGGCCAAAAACATTCAGTACTTC. Its protein product is CASSLELAGGAAKNIQYF.

This chain connects TRBV15 to TRBJ2-7, with 9 bases identical to TRBD1. The germline CDR1 and CDR2 sequences are LNHNV and YYDKDF (reference sequence). This CDR3 spans 15 amino acids. J lost 1 base, V lost 4 bases, and 5 bases had no gene match. The CDR3 reads CATSTGQGVSYEQYF. In DNA, the CDR3 is TGTGCCACCAGCACGGGACAGGGAGTTTCCTACGAGCAGTACTTC.